The source of this T cell receptor (beta chain) is a study of PD-1 blockade in classical Hodgkin lymphoma. General observations from the study: Relative to healthy donors, newly diagnosed patients reportedly had lower baseline TCR diversity, which was reported as lower still in relapsed/refractory patients.

The CDR3 extends over 13 amino acids. The germline gives CDR1 MNHEY, CDR2 SVGAGI. V was cut by 3 bases and J by 7 bases, with 10 bases left in between. Profiled with immunoSEQ multiplex PCR; TCRdb holds only in-frame clones, not every one. Here the sample spans roughly 23,000 clones, over 90% being singletons. Of note for this clone: Its antigen is currently unknown.

Indicated time point: newly diagnosed, previously untreated cHL patient sample. Purification of CD4+ T cells from thawed PBMCs was achieved by magnetic negative selection. The chain employs TRBV6-5 and TRBJ1-5; D call uncertain. Sequencing was performed on CD4+ T cells from blood. The TCR sequence derives from a human donor with classical Hodgkin lymphoma. Here the CDR3 reads CASSYLGSQPQHF. CDR3 sequence (DNA): TGTGCCAGCAGTTATCTGGGCTCGCAGCCCCAGCATTTT.